This T cell receptor (beta chain) originates from a study of shared T cell receptors in the human thymus. V shed 1 base and J shed 8 bases, with 21 bases lying between them. This CDR3 spans 16 amino acids. Per the germline V gene, CDR1 is SGHKS and CDR2 is YYEKEE (reference sequence). Profiled with immunoSEQ multiplex PCR; TCRdb holds only in-frame clones, not every one. The table shows under 850,000 clones, with roughly 90% occurring only once. The same data also went into a second study, on human thymus T cells. That investigation notes: Serving as donors were healthy Finnish infants, each of whom was having open corrective surgery for congenital heart defects. Across thymic and blood repertoires, the usage of V and J genes appeared to be biased. Unrelated individuals were reported by related research to share highly overlapping thymic repertoires.

The TCR was taken from a boy in the first two years of life with a congenital heart defect. The specimen was thymocytes. The chain combines TRBV5-5 with TRBJ1-2, with a possible D match to TRBD1 (5 bases). CDR3 amino acids: CASSLYQTVAYQGYTF. The CDR3, as DNA: TGTGCCAGCAGCTTGTATCAGACAGTCGCCTACCAGGGCTACACCTTC.